Described below is a single TCR beta chain sequence and its context. Its specificity is unknown. CDR3 size: 13 residues. The germline V gene encodes CDR1 SGHVS and CDR2 FNYEAQ. V shed 6 bases and J shed 6 bases, with 11 bases lying between them. The source of the sample is a study of T cell responses to AZD1222 COVID-19 vaccine. Study-wide background: Second doses that came at about 4 or about 12 weeks were put together. Study-wide findings and caveats: Mapped onto spike, vaccine-associated CD4 TCRs spanned it and were dominant at 160-218 and 743-854. Reportedly, nearly half of unique spike TCRs recognized epitopes outside B.1.351/B.1.1.7 mutations. Possibly, clonal diversity was underestimated; donors were largely white British and included more females.

Generated by immunoSEQ multiplex PCR, the TCRdb table keeps only in-frame clones and is missing some. The sample consists of about 120,000 clones, around 88% of them appearing once. The material sequenced was peripheral blood, taken on day 0 of AZD1222 vaccination. The clonotype originates from an adult in good health. This chain connects TRBV7-6 to TRBJ2-2; D perhaps matches TRBD2 (5 bases). The CDR3 sequence: CASSNGLAGELFF. CDR3 nucleotides: TGTGCCAGCAGTAATGGACTGGCCGGGGAGCTGTTTTTT.